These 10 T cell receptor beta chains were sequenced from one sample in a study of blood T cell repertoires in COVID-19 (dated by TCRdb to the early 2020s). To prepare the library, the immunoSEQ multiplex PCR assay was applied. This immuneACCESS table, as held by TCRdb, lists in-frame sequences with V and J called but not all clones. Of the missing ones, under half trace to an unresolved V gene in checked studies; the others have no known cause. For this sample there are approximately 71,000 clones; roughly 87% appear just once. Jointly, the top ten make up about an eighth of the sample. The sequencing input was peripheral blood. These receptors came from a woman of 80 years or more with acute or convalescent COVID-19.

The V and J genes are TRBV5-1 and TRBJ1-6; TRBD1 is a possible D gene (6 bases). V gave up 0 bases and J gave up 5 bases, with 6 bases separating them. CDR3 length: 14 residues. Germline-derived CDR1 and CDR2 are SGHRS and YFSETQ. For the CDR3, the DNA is TGCGCCAGCAGCTTGGGGACAGATAATTCACCCCTCCACTTT. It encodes CASSLGTDNSPLHF.

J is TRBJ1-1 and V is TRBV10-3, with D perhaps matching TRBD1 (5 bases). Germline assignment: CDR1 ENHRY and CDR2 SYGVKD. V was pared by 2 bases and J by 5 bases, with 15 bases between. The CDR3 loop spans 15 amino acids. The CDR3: CAISENRPGRTEAFF. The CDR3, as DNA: TGTGCCATCAGTGAGAACAGGCCAGGGCGGACTGAAGCTTTCTTT.

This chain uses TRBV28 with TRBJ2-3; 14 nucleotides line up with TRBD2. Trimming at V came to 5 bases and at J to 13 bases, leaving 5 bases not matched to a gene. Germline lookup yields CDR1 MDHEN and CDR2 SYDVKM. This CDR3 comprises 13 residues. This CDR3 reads CASSTGTSGSKYF. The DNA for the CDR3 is TGTGCCAGCAGTACGGGGACTAGCGGGAGCAAGTATTTT.

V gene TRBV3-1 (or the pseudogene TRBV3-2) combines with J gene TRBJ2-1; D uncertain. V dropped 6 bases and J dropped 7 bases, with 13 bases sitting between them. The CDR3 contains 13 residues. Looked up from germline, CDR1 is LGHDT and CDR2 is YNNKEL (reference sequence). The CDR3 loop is CASSRSARNEQFF. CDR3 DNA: TGTGCCAGCAGTCGCTCAGCTAGGAATGAGCAGTTCTTC.

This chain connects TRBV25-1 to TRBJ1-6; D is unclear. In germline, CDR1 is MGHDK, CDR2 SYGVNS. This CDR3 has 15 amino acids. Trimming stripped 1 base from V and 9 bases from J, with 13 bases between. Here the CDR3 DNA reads TGTGCCAGCAGTGAATCAGGTCCTGGTCGTTCACCCCTCCACTTT. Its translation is CASSESGPGRSPLHF.

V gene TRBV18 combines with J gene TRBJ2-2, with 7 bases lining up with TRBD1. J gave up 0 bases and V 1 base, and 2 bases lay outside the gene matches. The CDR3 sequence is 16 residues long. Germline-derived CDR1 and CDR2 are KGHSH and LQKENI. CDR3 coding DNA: TGTGCCAGCTCACCACGACAGGGTTCGAACACCGGGGAGCTGTTTTTT. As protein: CASSPRQGSNTGELFF.

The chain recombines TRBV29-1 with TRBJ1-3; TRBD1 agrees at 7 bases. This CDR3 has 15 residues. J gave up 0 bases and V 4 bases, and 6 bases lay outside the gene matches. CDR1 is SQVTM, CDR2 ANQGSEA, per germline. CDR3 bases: TGCAGCGTTGCGGGGACAGCAAGCTCTGGAAACACCATATATTTT. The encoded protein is CSVAGTASSGNTIYF.

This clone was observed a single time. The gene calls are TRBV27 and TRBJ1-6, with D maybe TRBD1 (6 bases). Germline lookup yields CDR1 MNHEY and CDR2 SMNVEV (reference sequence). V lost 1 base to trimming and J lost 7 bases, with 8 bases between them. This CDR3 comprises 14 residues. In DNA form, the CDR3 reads TGTGCCAGCAGTTTATGGCAGGGGAATTCACCCCTCCACTTT. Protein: CASSLWQGNSPLHF.

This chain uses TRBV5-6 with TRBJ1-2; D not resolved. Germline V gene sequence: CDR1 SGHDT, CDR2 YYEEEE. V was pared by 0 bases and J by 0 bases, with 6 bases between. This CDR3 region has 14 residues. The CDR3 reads CASSLGRSNYGYTF. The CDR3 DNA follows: TGTGCCAGCAGCTTGGGGAGATCTAACTATGGCTACACCTTC.

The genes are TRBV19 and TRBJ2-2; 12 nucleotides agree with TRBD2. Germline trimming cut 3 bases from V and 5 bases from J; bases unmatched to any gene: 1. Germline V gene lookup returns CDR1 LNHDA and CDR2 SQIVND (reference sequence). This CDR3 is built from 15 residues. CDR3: CASSMTSGSTGELFF. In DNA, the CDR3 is TGTGCCAGTAGTATGACTAGCGGGAGTACCGGGGAGCTGTTTTTT.